This is a list of T cell receptor beta chains from one sample in a study of cytomegalovirus exposure and HLA in healthy donors. Assay: immunoSEQ multiplex PCR; the TCRdb copy retains only in-frame clones and omits some. The sample lists fewer than 100,000 clones; approximately 93% were seen once. The source material was PBMCs. The receptors here all came from a woman aged 18 to 35 in good health and CMV-seropositive. Both conserved end residues are part of each CDR3. The order of the fields is V gene, J gene, CDR3 protein.

TRBV7-9	TRBJ1-3	CASSPSWTGSGNTIYF
TRBV5-1	TRBJ1-4	CASRAADRSTTNEKLFF
TRBV9	TRBJ2-1	CASSARGNEQFF
TRBV6-1	TRBJ1-3	CASSERWQGAGNTIYF
TRBV4-2	TRBJ2-1	CASSQDDSGGLPYNEQFF
TRBV2	TRBJ2-1	CASSDLADLQFF
TRBV11-2	TRBJ1-1	CASSFTGGNTEAFF
TRBV9	TRBJ1-4	CASSVATGGGEKLFF
TRBV28	TRBJ2-1	CASSLGTVLYNEQFF
TRBV11-3	TRBJ1-1	CASSSFGADEAFF
TRBV5-4	TRBJ2-2	CASSPGLAGGTGELFF
TRBV9	TRBJ2-1	CASSVGRAGVVNEQFF
TRBV7-9	TRBJ2-4	CASSLEQSIQYF
TRBV10-3	TRBJ1-6	CAISPEVNSPLHF
TRBV4-1	TRBJ2-6	CASSQYRAGANVLTF